Listed below are T cell receptor beta chains from one sample, sequenced in a study of blood T cell repertoires in COVID-19. TCRdb keeps only in-frame clones here, not all; method: immunoSEQ multiplex PCR. The table includes around 290,000 clones, roughly 90% detected once. Sequenced input: peripheral blood. These receptors originate from a woman in her 70s with COVID-19, enrolled during active disease. The CDR3 runs from the conserved cysteine through the conserved F or W. The order of the fields is J gene, V gene, CDR3 protein.

>TRBJ2-7|TRBV2
CASRGTGVSEQYF
>TRBJ2-3|TRBV27
CASRRAGGRTDTQYF
>TRBJ2-1|TRBV2
CASRKGLAGNVEQFF
>TRBJ2-1|TRBV7-9
CASSLSPVPYNEQFF
>TRBJ2-7|TRBV5-5
CASSFSPSSGTGSYEQYF
>TRBJ2-7|TRBV5-3
CARPPRGSYEQYF
>TRBJ2-7|TRBV19
CASSIATGGLSTYEQYF
>TRBJ1-1|TRBV3-1/TRBV3-2
CASSQPPGQGGAEAFF
>TRBJ1-4|TRBV6-5
CASSYEGQGGEKLFF
>TRBJ1-1|TRBV7-9
CASSPPGTGATEAFF
>TRBJ2-2|TRBV19
CASTPLEGNTGELFF
>TRBJ1-1|TRBV12-3/TRBV12-4
CASTQTGAAEAFF
>TRBJ1-6|TRBV5-1
CASSLAQDSSPLHF
>TRBJ2-7|TRBV5-1
CASSPEGSGQYF
>TRBJ2-7|TRBV7-8
CASSLARTGQSTYEQYF
>TRBJ1-1|TRBV4-1
CASSQDPSGNTEAFF
>TRBJ1-2|TRBV6-5
CASSPAGQKGYTF
>TRBJ2-5|TRBV7-6
CASSSRTKETQYF
>TRBJ1-6|TRBV7-2
CASTSAGVGSPLHF
>TRBJ2-1|TRBV30
CACLRGASYNEQFF
>TRBJ1-2|TRBV28
CASSFVRNYGYTF
>TRBJ1-5|TRBV12-3/TRBV12-4
CASSLGQGTTQHF
>TRBJ2-7|TRBV6-4
CASSPGQGTEQYF
>TRBJ2-3|TRBV6-4
CASSDRGGSDTQYF
>TRBJ2-7|TRBV5-4
CASSWTPWAYEQYF
>TRBJ2-7|TRBV27
CASSSRPDEQYF
>TRBJ2-7|TRBV5-8
CASSLARTSQTYEQYF
>TRBJ1-5|TRBV9
CASSVEGDHQPQHF
>TRBJ2-1|TRBV6-6
CASSYMVGQGNNEQFF
>TRBJ2-5|TRBV27
CASSRRGGQETQYF
>TRBJ1-3|TRBV7-9
CASSLDSPGNTIYF
>TRBJ1-6|TRBV30
CATGRTNSPLHF
>TRBJ2-5|TRBV3-1/TRBV3-2
CASSQDQETQYF
>TRBJ1-1|TRBV30
CAHGRGNTEAFF
>TRBJ2-2|TRBV5-1
CASSLMSGAGELFF
>TRBJ1-1|TRBV2
CASSVGTDYEAFF
>TRBJ1-6|TRBV6-5
CASSSGTGRLPLHF
>TRBJ2-7|TRBV14
CASSPGHSYEQYF
>TRBJ2-7|TRBV30
CALKQGASYEQYF
>TRBJ1-4|TRBV12-2
CASRFEDRGIVFFEKLFF
>TRBJ2-3|TRBV5-1
CASSRILAGATDTQYF
>TRBJ2-1|TRBV7-2
CASSSFYNEQFF
>TRBJ2-7|TRBV5-8
CASSLARGIGEQYF
>TRBJ2-7|TRBV7-6
CASSLDGTGIYEQYF
>TRBJ2-5|TRBV9
CASSVGLAGSQETQYF
>TRBJ2-7|TRBV5-1
CASSLDGTGLYEQYF
>TRBJ1-2|TRBV2
CASSPLQGRDGYTF
>TRBJ1-6|TRBV30
CAWIDDRGGNSPLHF
>TRBJ2-7|TRBV19
CASSIGWGPPFEQYF
>TRBJ2-7|TRBV9
CASSPGLAGGLHEQYF
>TRBJ2-7|TRBV2
CASSDSYEQYF
>TRBJ2-3|TRBV2
CAILRGAGGTDTQYF
>TRBJ1-1|TRBV5-1
CASSFSWGARNTEAFF
>TRBJ1-2|TRBV25-1
CASTRTGFDGYTF
>TRBJ2-1|TRBV4-1
CASSFTSGGYNEQFF
>TRBJ2-5|TRBV5-1
CASSLVGLAGGETQYF
>TRBJ2-3|TRBV4-3
CASSQDGLAGGRDTQYF